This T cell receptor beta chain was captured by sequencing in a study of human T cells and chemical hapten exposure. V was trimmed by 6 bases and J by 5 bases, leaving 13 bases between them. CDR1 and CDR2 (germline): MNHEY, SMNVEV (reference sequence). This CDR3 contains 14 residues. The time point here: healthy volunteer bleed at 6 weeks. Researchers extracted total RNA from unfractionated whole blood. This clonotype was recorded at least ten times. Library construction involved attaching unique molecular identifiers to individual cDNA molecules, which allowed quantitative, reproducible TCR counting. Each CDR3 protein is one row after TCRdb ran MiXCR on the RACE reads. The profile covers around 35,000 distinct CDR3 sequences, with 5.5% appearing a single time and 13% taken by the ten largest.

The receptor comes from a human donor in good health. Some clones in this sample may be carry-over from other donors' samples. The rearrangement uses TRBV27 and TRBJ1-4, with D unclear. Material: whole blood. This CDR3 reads CASSPQQRNEKLFF. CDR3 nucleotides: TGTGCCAGCAGCCCCCAGCAGAGGAATGAAAAACTGTTTTTT.